The present entry profiles one T cell receptor (beta chain) with its context. Its antigen is not yet known. Base qualities are not at hand, and no much larger clone is one base apart. Trimming takes 5 bases from V and 5 bases from J, and the germline ends sit 13 bases apart. Reading the germline V gene (reference sequence) gives CDR1 LNHDA and CDR2 SQIVND. From cysteine to phenylalanine, the CDR3 is 14 amino acids long. The retained sequence is limited to the CDR3, 42 bases, with the frame set at the first base. The data derive from a study of T cell responses to AZD1222 COVID-19 vaccine (dated by TCRdb to 2020 to 2022). Context from the whole study: A total of about 230 trial participants underwent TCR sequencing, of whom some 210 received two doses of AZD1222 and about 25 received two doses of the MenACWY control vaccine. Trial participants were enrolled by age into 18-55, 56-69 and 70-plus year subgroups, with 148, 28 and 57 TCR-sequenced participants respectively. The paper's findings and limits, for the study overall: In the small 56-69-year group, the increase in depth fell short of significance, most likely because of low power. After two AZD1222 doses, both the breadth and the depth of spike-specific TCRs were significantly higher than at day 0 and than in MenACWY recipients. Conclusions about previously exposed vaccinees were limited because only five to seven AZD1222 recipients were SARS-CoV-2 seropositive at baseline. Because no samples from the day 14 peak response were available, repertoires could be characterized only after the peak T cell response. Participants were mostly white British, with more females than males. The authors suggested clonal diversity may have been underestimated. Reportedly, close to half of the unique spike-specific TCRs recognized epitopes lying outside the regions that are mutated in the B.1.351 and B.1.1.7 variants. The whole spike protein was spanned by vaccine-associated CD4 TCRs, and dominant responses were seen in regions 160-218 and 743-854.

The CDR3 regions of human TCRbeta chains were analyzed by immunosequencing. The authors' pipeline ran thus. Repertoire TCRs were checked for matches against a reference library of SARS-CoV-2-specific TCRs that had been generated using the MIRA antigen-specificity platform. Breadth was defined as the fraction of unique TCRs that were SARS-CoV-2-associated, and depth was defined as the fraction of total T cells that were SARS-CoV-2-associated. Each spike-specific TCR was assigned to its reactive spike region and to a CD4 or CD8 class using the MIRA data. Log10-transformed breadth and depth values were compared by one-way ANOVA with Sidak's multiple comparisons tests. The table comes from immuneACCESS by way of TCRdb, which keeps in-frame sequences with V and J called. Part of the clones is missing from these tables; in studies checked, under half for an unresolved V gene and the rest for unknown reasons. The V and J calls and clone size are taken from that table; D and trimming were inferred from the DNA. The sample contains roughly 58,000 clones, 89% of them found a single time. The ten top clones hold under 6.5% of the sample.

The time point label, read with the paper, signifies: about 28 days (+/-7) after the second vaccine dose. AZD1222 recipients whose second dose came at about 4 weeks and those whose second dose came at about 12 weeks were combined into one group, since spike-specific TCR depth and breadth did not differ between the two schedules. Vaccinee samples were obtained from the UK trials COV001 and COV002, which included a single-blind randomized controlled phase 2/3 trial of AZD1222 (ChAdOx1 nCoV-19) in healthy adults. For TCRbeta chain sequencing, PBMC samples were collected from trial participants at day 0 and at day 28 after the second dose.

Rearrangement joined TRBV19 to TRBJ1-5; a tentative D match to TRBD1 spans 5 bases. The receptor was isolated from an adult who received the AZD1222 COVID-19 vaccine. The input for sequencing was peripheral blood, taken 28 days after the second AZD1222 dose. The nucleotide sequence reads as follows: TGTGCCAGTAGTGGGACTGGGGGGTATCAGCCCCAGCATTTT. This gives the protein CASSGTGGYQPQHF. Full variable domain (CDR3 extended with the reference TRBV19 and TRBJ1-5 proteins): DGGITQSPKYLFRKEGQNVTLSCEQNLNHDAMYWYRQDPGQGLRLIYYSQIVNDFQKGDIAEGYSVSREKKESFPLTVTSAQKNPTAFYLCASSGTGGYQPQHFGDGTRLSIL.